This T cell receptor (beta chain) was retrieved from a study of CD8+CD57+ T cells in acquired aplastic anemia. In the study overall: The DNA of sorted CD4+ and CD8+ cells averaged 3.2 ug. Study-level findings and limits: No significant patient-versus-control difference appeared in CD8+ Simpson's diversity.

This clonotype was seen just once. Its target is unknown. At one of its ends the junction is not consistent with the germline gene, which may arise from a read error. The template for TCR beta VDJ and CDR3 sequence profiling was genomic DNA. TCRdb re-derived calls from the reads in MiXCR, one entry per CDR3 protein. This sample has hundreds of thousands of distinct CDR3 sequences, with 65% to 80% found just once. CDR3 size: 15 residues. CDR1 is LNHNV, CDR2 YYDKDF, per germline (reference sequence). The chain couples TRBV15 to TRBJ2-7; 9 bases align to TRBD2. The J call may be incorrect, as the DNA end agrees better with TRBJ2-5. Input material: sorted CD4+, CD8+, or CD8+CD57+ T cells (not recorded which) from PBMCs. The clonotype comes from a human donor in good health, serving as a control. CDR3 sequence reads: CATSNSGGYQETQYF. CDR3 DNA: TGTGCTACCAGCAATAGCGGGGGCTATCAAGAGACCCAGTACTTC.